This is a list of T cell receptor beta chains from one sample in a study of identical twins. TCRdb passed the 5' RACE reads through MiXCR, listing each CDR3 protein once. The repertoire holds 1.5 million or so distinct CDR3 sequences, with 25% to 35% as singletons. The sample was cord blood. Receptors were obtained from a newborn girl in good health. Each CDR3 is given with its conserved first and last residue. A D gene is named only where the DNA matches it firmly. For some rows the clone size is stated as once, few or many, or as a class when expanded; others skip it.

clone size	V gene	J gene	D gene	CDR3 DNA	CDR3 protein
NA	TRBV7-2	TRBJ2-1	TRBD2	TGTGCCAGCAGCTTATCGAGCGGGGGTAGTGAGCAGTTCTTC	CASSLSSGGSEQFF
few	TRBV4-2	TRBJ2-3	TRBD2	TGTGCCAGCAGCCAAGATCAGCGGGGGGGCGGTGTGGGCACAGATACGCAGTATTTT	CASSQDQRGGGVGTDTQYF
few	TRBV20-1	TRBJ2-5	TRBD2	TGCAGTGCTAGAGATGAAAGGCCTGCGGGAGGGGGAGAGACCCAGTACTTC	CSARDERPAGGGETQYF
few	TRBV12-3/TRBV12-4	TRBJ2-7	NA	TGTGCCAGCAGTTTAGGCCGGCAATGGGGCAATGAGCAGTACTTC	CASSLGRQWGNEQYF
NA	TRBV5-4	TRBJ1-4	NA	TGTGCCAGCAGCTTGAAATCCCAGGCGGGGGAAAAACTGTTTTTT	CASSLKSQAGEKLFF
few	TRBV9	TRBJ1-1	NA	TGTGCCAGCAGCGTAAGCCGGAACACTGAAGCTTTCTTT	CASSVSRNTEAFF
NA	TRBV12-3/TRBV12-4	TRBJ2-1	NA	TGTGCCAGCAGTAGTCTAGCACCCTACAATGAGCAGTTCTTC	CASSSLAPYNEQFF
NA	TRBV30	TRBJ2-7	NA	TGTGCCTGGAGTGTAGGGGGGCAGGGCGAGCAGTACTTC	CAWSVGGQGEQYF
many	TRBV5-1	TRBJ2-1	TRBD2	TGCGCCAGCCAAACTAGCGGGAGTTACAATGAGCAGTTCTTC	CASQTSGSYNEQFF
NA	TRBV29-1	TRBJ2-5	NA	TGCAGCGTTGAAATGGGTTACAATGAGCAGTACTTC	CSVEMGYNEQYF
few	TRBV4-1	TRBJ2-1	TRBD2	TGCGCCAGCAGCCAAGAAGGGACTAGCGGGAGGGCCTTTGAGCAGTTCTTC	CASSQEGTSGRAFEQFF
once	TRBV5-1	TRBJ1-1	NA	TGCGCCAGCAGCTTGGAAGCAGGGCGGTCTGAAGCTTTCTTT	CASSLEAGRSEAFF
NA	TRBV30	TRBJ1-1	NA	TGTGCCTGGAGTGTGAGGGAGAACACTGAAGCTTTCTTT	CAWSVRENTEAFF
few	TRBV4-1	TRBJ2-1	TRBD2	TGCGCCAGCAGCCTTCCTCTAGCGGGGGGGCTCAATGAGCAGTTCTTC	CASSLPLAGGLNEQFF
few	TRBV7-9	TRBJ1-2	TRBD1	TGTGCCAGCAGCACGGACAGGCCCTATGGCTACACCTTC	CASSTDRPYGYTF
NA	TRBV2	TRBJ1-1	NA	TGTGCCAGCTATCCGGGACCGCCAATGAACACCGAAGCTTTCTTT	CASYPGPPMNTEAFF
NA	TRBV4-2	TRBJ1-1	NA	TGTGCCAGCAGCCAAGCTGTCTCCGTTGGGACTGAAGCTTTCTTT	CASSQAVSVGTEAFF
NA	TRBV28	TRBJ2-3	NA	TGTGCCAGCATTTCTTACACAGATACGCAGTATTTT	CASISYTDTQYF
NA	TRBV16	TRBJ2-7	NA	TGTGCCAGCAGCCAACCCGGGGTCGCGAGCTCCTACGAGCAGTACTTC	CASSQPGVASSYEQYF
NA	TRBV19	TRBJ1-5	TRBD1	TGTGCCAGTGCCGGACAGGTCGATCAGCCCCAGCATTTT	CASAGQVDQPQHF
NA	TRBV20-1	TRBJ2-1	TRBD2	TGCAGTGCTAGGCCAGCGGGGGGGTCCTACAATGAGCAGTTCTTC	CSARPAGGSYNEQFF
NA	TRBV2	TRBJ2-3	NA	TGTGCCAGCAGGGACCTGAAGGGGGGGATAACAGATACGCAGTATTTT	CASRDLKGGITDTQYF
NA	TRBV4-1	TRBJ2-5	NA	TGCGCCAGCAGCCAATACTCCGGGACATCCTACAATGAGCAGTACTTC	CASSQYSGTSYNEQYF
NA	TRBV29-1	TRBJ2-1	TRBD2	TGCAGCGTCTCGGTAAGGACTAGCGGGAGGTCCTACAATGAGCGGTTCTTC	CSVSVRTSGRSYNERFF
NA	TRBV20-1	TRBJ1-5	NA	TGCAGTGCTAGAGATCTCTGGGCAGTTAATAGCAATCAGCCCCAGCATTTT	CSARDLWAVNSNQPQHF
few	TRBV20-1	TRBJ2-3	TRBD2	TGCAGTGCTACTAGCGGGGGGGACACAGATACGCAGTATTTT	CSATSGGDTDTQYF
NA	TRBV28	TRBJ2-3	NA	TGTGCCAGCAGTCCCCCCCACAGGGATACGCAGTATTTT	CASSPPHRDTQYF
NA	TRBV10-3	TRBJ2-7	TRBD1	TGTGCCATCAGGGACAGGAGCTCCTACAATGAGCAGTACTTC	CAIRDRSSYNEQYF
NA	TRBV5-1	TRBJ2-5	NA	TGCGCCAGCAGCTTGATTCGCGGATTCAACAATGAGCAGTACTTC	CASSLIRGFNNEQYF
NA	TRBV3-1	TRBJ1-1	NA	TGTGCCAGCAGCCAAGGGTTCGCGAACACTGAAGCTTTCTTT	CASSQGFANTEAFF
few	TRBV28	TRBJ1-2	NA	TGTGCCAGCCAGGGACAAAACTATGGCTACACCTTC	CASQGQNYGYTF